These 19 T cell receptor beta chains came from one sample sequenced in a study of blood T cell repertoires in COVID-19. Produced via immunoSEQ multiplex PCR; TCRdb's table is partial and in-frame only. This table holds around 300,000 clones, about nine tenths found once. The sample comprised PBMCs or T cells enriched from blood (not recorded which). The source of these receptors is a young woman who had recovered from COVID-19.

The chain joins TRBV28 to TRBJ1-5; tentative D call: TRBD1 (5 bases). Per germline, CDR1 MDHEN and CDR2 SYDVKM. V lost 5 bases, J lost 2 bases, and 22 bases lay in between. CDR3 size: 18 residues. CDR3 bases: TGTGCCAGCAGTCCCCTTTGGGGGGTCCAAAGTGGCAATCAGCCCCAGCATTTT. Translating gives CASSPLWGVQSGNQPQHF.

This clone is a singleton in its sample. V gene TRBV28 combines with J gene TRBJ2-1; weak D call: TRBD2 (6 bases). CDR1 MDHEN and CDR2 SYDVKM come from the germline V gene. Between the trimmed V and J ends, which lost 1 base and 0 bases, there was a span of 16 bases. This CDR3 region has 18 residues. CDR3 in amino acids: CASSLSLALGSSYNEQFF. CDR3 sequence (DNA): TGTGCCAGCAGTTTATCCCTAGCGCTGGGGAGCTCCTACAATGAGCAGTTCTTC.

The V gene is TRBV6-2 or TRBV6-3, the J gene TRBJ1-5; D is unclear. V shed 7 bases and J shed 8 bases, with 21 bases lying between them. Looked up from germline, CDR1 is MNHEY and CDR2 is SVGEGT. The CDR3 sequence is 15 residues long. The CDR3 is CASTPVPEGREPQHF. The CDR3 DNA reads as TGTGCCAGCACCCCCGTGCCGGAGGGTAGGGAGCCCCAGCATTTT.

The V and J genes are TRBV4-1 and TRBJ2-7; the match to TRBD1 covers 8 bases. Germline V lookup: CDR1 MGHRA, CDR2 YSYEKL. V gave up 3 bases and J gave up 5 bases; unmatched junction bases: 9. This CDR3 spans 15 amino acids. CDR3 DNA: TGCGCCAGCAGCCAGTCCGGACAGGGTACCAACGAGCAGTACTTC. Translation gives CASSQSGQGTNEQYF.

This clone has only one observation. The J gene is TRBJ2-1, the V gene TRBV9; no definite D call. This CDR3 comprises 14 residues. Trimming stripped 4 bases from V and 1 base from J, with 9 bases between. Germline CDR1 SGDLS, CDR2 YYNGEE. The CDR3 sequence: CASSPVESYNEQFF. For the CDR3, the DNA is TGTGCCAGCAGCCCAGTGGAGTCCTACAATGAGCAGTTCTTC.

The CDR3: CATSLTVAGGGREQFF. CDR3 DNA: TGTGCCACCAGTCTAACTGTAGCGGGAGGGGGGCGCGAGCAGTTCTTC. This chain connects TRBV24-1 to TRBJ2-1; 11 bases match TRBD2. The V gene end was trimmed by 6 bases and the J gene end by 10 bases; junction bases not matched to a gene: 13. The CDR3 is 16 amino acids. The germline gives CDR1 KGHDR, CDR2 SFDVKD.

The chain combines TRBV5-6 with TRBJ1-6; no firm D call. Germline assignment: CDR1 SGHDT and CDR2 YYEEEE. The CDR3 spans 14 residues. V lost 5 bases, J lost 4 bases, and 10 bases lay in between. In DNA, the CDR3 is TGTGCCAGCAGTCCCTCGGGATATAATTCACCCCTCCACTTT. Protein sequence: CASSPSGYNSPLHF.

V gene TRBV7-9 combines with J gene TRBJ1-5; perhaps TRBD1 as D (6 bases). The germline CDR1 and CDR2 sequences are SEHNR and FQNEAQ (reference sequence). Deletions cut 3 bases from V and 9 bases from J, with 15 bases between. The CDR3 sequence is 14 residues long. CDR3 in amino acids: CASSFGAGERPQHF. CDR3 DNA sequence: TGTGCCAGCAGCTTCGGGGCAGGGGAACGGCCCCAGCATTTT.

CDR3 DNA: TGTGCCACCAGCACCCGATCGACAGCTAACGAGCAGTACTTC. It specifies CATSTRSTANEQYF. This chain links TRBV15 with TRBJ2-7; weak D call: TRBD1 (5 bases). Germline V lookup: CDR1 LNHNV, CDR2 YYDKDF (reference sequence). V lost 4 bases to trimming and J lost 5 bases, with 15 bases between them. The CDR3 is 14 residues long.

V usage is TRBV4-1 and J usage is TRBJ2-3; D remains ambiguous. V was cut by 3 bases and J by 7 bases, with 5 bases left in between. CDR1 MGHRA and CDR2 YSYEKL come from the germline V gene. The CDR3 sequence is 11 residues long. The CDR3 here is CASSHEYTQYF. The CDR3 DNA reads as TGCGCCAGCAGCCACGAGTATACGCAGTATTTT.

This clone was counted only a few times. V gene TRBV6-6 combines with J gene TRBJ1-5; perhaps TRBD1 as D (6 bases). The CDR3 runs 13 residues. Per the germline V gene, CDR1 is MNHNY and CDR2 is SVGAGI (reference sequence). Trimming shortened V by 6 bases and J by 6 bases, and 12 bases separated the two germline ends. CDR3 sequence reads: CASSRQATQPQHF. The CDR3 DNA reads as TGTGCCAGCAGCCGACAGGCCACTCAGCCCCAGCATTTT.

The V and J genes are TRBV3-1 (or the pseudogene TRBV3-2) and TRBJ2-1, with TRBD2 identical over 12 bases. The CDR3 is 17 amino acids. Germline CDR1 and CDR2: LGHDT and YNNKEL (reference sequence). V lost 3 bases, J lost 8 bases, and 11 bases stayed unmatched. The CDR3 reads CASSQRRLAGGFDEQFF. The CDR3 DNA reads TGTGCCAGCAGCCAGCGGCGTCTAGCGGGAGGGTTCGATGAGCAGTTCTTC.

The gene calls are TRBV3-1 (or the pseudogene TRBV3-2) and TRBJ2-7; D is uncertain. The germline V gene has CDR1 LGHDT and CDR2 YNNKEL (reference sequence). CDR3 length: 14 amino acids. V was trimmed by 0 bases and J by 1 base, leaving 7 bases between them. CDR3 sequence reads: CASSQDLYSYEQYF. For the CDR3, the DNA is TGTGCCAGCAGCCAAGATCTGTATTCCTACGAGCAGTACTTC.

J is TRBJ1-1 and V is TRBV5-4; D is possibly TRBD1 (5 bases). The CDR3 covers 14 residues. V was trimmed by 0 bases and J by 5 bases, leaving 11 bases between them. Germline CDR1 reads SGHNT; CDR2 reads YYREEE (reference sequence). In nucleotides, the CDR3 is TGTGCCAGCAGCTTGGGAGGGGAGGCTACTGAAGCTTTCTTT. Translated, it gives CASSLGGEATEAFF. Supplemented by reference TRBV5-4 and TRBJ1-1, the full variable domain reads ETGVTQSPTHLIKTRGQQVTLRCSSQSGHNTVSWYQQALGQGPQFIFQYYREEENGRGNFPPRFSGLQFPNYSSELNVNALELDDSALYLCASSLGGEATEAFFGQGTRLTVV.

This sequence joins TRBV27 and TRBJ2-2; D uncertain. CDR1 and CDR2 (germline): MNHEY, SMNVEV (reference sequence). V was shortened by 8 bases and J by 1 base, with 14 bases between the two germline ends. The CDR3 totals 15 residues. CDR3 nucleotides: TGTGCCAGCCGGTTAAGAGGAAGGAACACCGGGGAGCTGTTTTTT. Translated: CASRLRGRNTGELFF.

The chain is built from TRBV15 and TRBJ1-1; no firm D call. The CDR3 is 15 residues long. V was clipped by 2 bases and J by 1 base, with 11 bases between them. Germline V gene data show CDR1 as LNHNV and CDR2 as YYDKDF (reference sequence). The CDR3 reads CATSRPIPGNTEAFF. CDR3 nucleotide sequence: TGTGCCACCAGCAGACCCATTCCGGGGAACACTGAAGCTTTCTTT.

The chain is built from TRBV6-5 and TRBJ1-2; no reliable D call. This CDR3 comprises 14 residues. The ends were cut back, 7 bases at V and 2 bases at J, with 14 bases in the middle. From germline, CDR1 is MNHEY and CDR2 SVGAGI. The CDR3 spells CASTVAPTNYGYTF. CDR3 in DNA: TGTGCCAGCACCGTCGCACCGACAAACTATGGCTACACCTTC.

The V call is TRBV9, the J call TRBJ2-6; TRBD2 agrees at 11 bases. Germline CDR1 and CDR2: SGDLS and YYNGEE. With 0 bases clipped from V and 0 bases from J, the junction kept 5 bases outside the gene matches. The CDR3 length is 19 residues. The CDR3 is CASSVARSGRGSGANVLTF. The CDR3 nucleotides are TGTGCCAGCAGCGTAGCCCGTAGCGGGAGGGGCTCTGGGGCCAACGTCCTGACTTTC.

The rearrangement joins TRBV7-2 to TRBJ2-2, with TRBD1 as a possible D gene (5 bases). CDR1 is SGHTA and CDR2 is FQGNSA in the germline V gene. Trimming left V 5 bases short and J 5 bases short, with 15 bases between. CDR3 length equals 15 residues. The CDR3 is CASSHYDSLTGELFF. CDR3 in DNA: TGTGCCAGCAGCCATTACGACAGTCTAACCGGGGAGCTGTTTTTT.